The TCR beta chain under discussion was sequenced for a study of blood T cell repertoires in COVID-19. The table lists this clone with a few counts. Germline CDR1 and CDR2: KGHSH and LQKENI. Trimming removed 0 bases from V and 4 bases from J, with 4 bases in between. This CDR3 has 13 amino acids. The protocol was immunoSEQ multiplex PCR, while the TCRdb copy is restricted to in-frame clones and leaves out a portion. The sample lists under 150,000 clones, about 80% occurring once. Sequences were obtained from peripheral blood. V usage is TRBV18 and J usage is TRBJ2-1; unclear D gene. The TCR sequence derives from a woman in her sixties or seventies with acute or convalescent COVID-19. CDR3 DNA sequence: TGTGCCAGCTCACCACCCGGGTACAATGAGCAGTTCTTC. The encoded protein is CASSPPGYNEQFF.